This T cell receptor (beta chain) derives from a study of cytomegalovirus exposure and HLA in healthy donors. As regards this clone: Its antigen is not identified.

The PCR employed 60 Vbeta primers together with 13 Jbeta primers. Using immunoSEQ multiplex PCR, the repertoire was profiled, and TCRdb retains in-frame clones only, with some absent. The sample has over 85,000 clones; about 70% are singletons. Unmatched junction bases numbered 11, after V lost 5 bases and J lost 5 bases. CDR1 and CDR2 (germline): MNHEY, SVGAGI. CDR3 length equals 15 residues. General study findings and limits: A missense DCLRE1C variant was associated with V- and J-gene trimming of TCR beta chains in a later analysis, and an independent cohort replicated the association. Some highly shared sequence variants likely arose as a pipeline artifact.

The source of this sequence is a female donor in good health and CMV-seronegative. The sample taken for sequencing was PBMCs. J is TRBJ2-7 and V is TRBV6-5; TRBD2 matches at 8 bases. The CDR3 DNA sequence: TGTGCCAGCAGTCCCAGCGGGAGATCGGGGAACGAGCAGTACTTC. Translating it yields CASSPSGRSGNEQYF.